These 24 T cell receptor beta chains share one sample of origin, sequenced in a study of blood T cell repertoires in COVID-19. Here immunoSEQ multiplex PCR was the method, and the copy in TCRdb shows in-frame clones only, minus some. The top ten clones hold about a tenth of a sample with about 160,000 clones, roughly 89% of them seen once. Specimen: peripheral blood. These receptors all stem from a woman between 65 and 79 years old with COVID-19, enrolled during active disease.

This chain uses TRBV5-1 with TRBJ2-5; D may be TRBD2 (5 bases). Germline loops: CDR1 SGHRS, CDR2 YFSETQ. The CDR3 is 15 residues long. V dropped 4 bases and J dropped 0 bases, with 13 bases sitting between them. The CDR3, as DNA: TGCGCCAGCAGCCCAACTAGTCTGTACCAAGAGACCCAGTACTTC. It encodes CASSPTSLYQETQYF.

This rearrangement joins TRBV6-6 to TRBJ1-2; D gene unclear. Trimming pared 0 bases from V and 8 bases from J, leaving 19 bases between. The CDR3 has 16 residues. From germline, CDR1 is MNHNY and CDR2 SVGAGI (reference sequence). The CDR3 DNA reads TGTGCCAGCAGTTACTCGCAAGCCAATCGGGGTGGAGGCTACACCTTC. It specifies CASSYSQANRGGGYTF.

The gene calls are TRBV9 and TRBJ1-2; TRBD1 might be the D (6 bases). The CDR3 is made up of 15 amino acids. Trimming stripped 4 bases from V and 2 bases from J, with 15 bases between. Germline CDR1 SGDLS, CDR2 YYNGEE. In DNA, the CDR3 is TGTGCCAGCAGCAGAAGAGTAACAGGGAACTATGGCTACACCTTC. Protein sequence: CASSRRVTGNYGYTF. The entire variable domain, with the rest obtained from reference TRBV9 and TRBJ1-2, is as follows: DSGVTQTPKHLITATGQRVTLRCSPRSGDLSVYWYQQSLDQGLQFLIQYYNGEERAKGNILERFSAQQFPDLHSELNLSSLELGDSALYFCASSRRVTGNYGYTFGSGTRLTVV.

This rearrangement joins TRBV5-5 to TRBJ2-5; TRBD1 agrees at 10 bases. The CDR3 has 15 amino acids. Germline V lookup: CDR1 SGHKS, CDR2 YYEKEE (reference sequence). V lost 7 bases, J lost 4 bases, and 10 bases stayed unmatched. CDR3 protein: CASLTGTGVGETQYF. CDR3 nucleotide sequence: TGTGCCAGCCTCACCGGGACAGGGGTTGGAGAGACCCAGTACTTC.

V gene TRBV7-2 combines with J gene TRBJ1-4, with 8 bases aligning to TRBD1. Per germline, CDR1 SGHTA and CDR2 FQGNSA. V was clipped by 3 bases and J by 3 bases; unmatched bases: 3. The CDR3 contains 15 residues. The CDR3 loop reads CASSFDRGSNEKLFF. In DNA, the CDR3 is TGTGCCAGCAGCTTCGACAGGGGTTCTAATGAAAAACTGTTTTTT.

In nucleotides, the CDR3 is TGTGCCAGCAGCTTGACCAGCGCTAGTAATGAAAAACTGTTTTTT. Translating gives CASSLTSASNEKLFF. This chain uses TRBV5-6 with TRBJ1-4; no clear D gene. Trimming left V 1 base short and J 4 bases short, with 11 bases between. The CDR3 consists of 15 residues. Germline V gene sequence: CDR1 SGHDT, CDR2 YYEEEE.

This sequence joins TRBV30 and TRBJ1-6; D ambiguous. The length of the CDR3 is 15 residues. Trimming took off 4 bases at V and 0 bases at J, with 10 bases between the two ends. The germline CDR1 and CDR2 sequences are GTSNPN and SVGIG (reference sequence). The CDR3 protein is CAWKTESSYNSPLHF. The CDR3 nucleotides are TGTGCCTGGAAAACAGAGAGCTCCTATAATTCACCCCTCCACTTT.

V is TRBV5-1 and J is TRBJ1-1; 8 bases align to TRBD1. The CDR3 is made up of 16 amino acids. Germline CDR1 and CDR2: SGHRS and YFSETQ. The V and J ends lost 0 bases and 4 bases, in that order; junction bases with no gene match: 8. The CDR3 bases are TGCGCCAGCAGCTTGGATCAGGGGGCTGTGGGCACTGAAGCTTTCTTT. It yields the protein CASSLDQGAVGTEAFF.

The CDR3 DNA reads as TGCGCCAGCAGCTTGGGACTATACACAGATACGCAGTATTTT. Translating gives CASSLGLYTDTQYF. J is TRBJ2-3 and V is TRBV5-1; D may be TRBD2 (5 bases). Germline CDR1 and CDR2: SGHRS and YFSETQ. There are 14 residues in the CDR3. Trimming left V 0 bases short and J 2 bases short, with 7 bases between. Combining the CDR3 with reference TRBV5-1 and TRBJ2-3 gives the whole variable domain KAGVTQTPRYLIKTRGQQVTLSCSPISGHRSVSWYQQTPGQGLQFLFEYFSETQRNKGNFPGRFSGRQFSNSRSEMNVSTLELGDSALYLCASSLGLYTDTQYFGPGTRLTVL.

The table lists this clone with a few counts. The rearrangement links TRBV4-1 to TRBJ1-1, with D unclear. Germline lookup yields CDR1 MGHRA and CDR2 YSYEKL. This CDR3 spans 15 amino acids. The V and J ends lost 0 bases and 2 bases respectively, with 10 bases between them. The CDR3: CASSQDLNRNTEAFF. The CDR3 DNA reads as TGCGCCAGCAGCCAAGATTTAAACAGAAACACTGAAGCTTTCTTT.

V gene TRBV19 combines with J gene TRBJ2-1; TRBD2 agrees at 7 bases. This CDR3 is built from 15 residues. Germline V CDR1 and CDR2: LNHDA, SQIVND (reference sequence). The J segment lost 1 base and the V segment lost 6 bases, leaving 6 bases of the junction unmatched. CDR3 DNA: TGTGCCAGTAGGAAGGACGGGGGGTCCTACAATGAGCAGTTCTTC. Encoded protein: CASRKDGGSYNEQFF.

On this clone itself: A junction end diverges from the germline sequence, so it may reflect a read error. V is TRBV7-9 and J is TRBJ2-7; 9 nucleotides line up with TRBD1. CDR3 size: 13 residues. Looked up from germline, CDR1 is SEHNR and CDR2 is FQNEAQ (reference sequence). CDR3 in amino acids: CASSSLGGDRGDF. Here the CDR3 DNA reads TGTGCCAGCAGCTCCCTGGGGGGTGACAGGGGGGACTTC.

The CDR3 reads CASTAPGQGNEKLFF. CDR3 coding DNA: TGTGCCAGCACCGCCCCGGGACAGGGGAATGAAAAACTGTTTTTT. This chain joins TRBV6-5 and TRBJ1-4; 10 bases agree with TRBD1. Germline assignment: CDR1 MNHEY and CDR2 SVGAGI. V lost 7 bases to trimming and J lost 5 bases; unmatched junction nucleotides: 7. This CDR3 comprises 15 residues.

The rearrangement links TRBV6-1 to TRBJ1-1, with D perhaps matching TRBD1 (6 bases). Trimming removed 2 bases from V and 11 bases from J, with 15 bases in between. This CDR3 contains 13 residues. Germline V lookup: CDR1 MNHNS, CDR2 SASEGT. The chain's CDR3 is CASSEKQGKSAFF. CDR3 coding DNA: TGTGCCAGCAGTGAAAAACAGGGTAAAAGTGCTTTCTTT.

The chain is built from TRBV7-2 and TRBJ1-6; 12 nucleotides agree with TRBD1. This CDR3 has 15 amino acids. J lost 8 bases, V lost 10 bases, and 9 bases had no gene match. Germline CDR1 and CDR2: SGHTA and FQGNSA. The chain's CDR3 is CATLLGTGGYSPLHF. For the CDR3, the DNA is TGTGCCACTCTCCTCGGGACAGGGGGCTATTCACCCCTCCACTTT.

The V gene is TRBV18, the J gene TRBJ1-5; 8 bases are a match to TRBD1. From germline, CDR1 is KGHSH and CDR2 LQKENI. This CDR3 contains 15 residues. V was clipped by 5 bases and J by 2 bases; unmatched bases: 5. The CDR3 nucleotides read TGTGCCAGCTCATCACAGACAGGGGGCAATCAGCCCCAGCATTTT. This codes for CASSSQTGGNQPQHF.

This rearrangement joins TRBV30 to TRBJ1-1; D possibly corresponds to TRBD1 (5 bases). The CDR3 has 12 amino acids. The germline gives CDR1 GTSNPN, CDR2 SVGIG (reference sequence). V lost 4 bases and J 6 bases, leaving 12 bases between the germline ends. The DNA of the CDR3 is TGTGCCTGGAAACGGGGGTTGGCTGAAGCTTTCTTT. This sequence encodes CAWKRGLAEAFF. The whole variable domain, remainder taken from reference TRBV30 and TRBJ1-1, is SQTIHQWPATLVQPVGSPLSLECTVEGTSNPNLYWYRQAAGRGLQLLFYSVGIGQISSEVPQNLSASRPQDRQFILSSKKLLLSDSGFYLCAWKRGLAEAFFGQGTRLTVV.

The rearrangement uses TRBV11-3 and TRBJ2-3, with D unclear. The V gene lost 2 bases and the J gene lost 5 bases, with 14 bases spanning the gap. Germline V gives CDR1 SGHNT, CDR2 YENEEA. CDR3 length: 15 amino acids. CDR3 sequence: CASSLIGAPGDTQYF. The DNA of the CDR3 is TGTGCCAGCAGCTTAATCGGAGCCCCCGGAGATACGCAGTATTTT.

This rearrangement joins TRBV7-2 to TRBJ1-5; 7 bases line up with TRBD1. The CDR3 is 13 amino acids. V trimming: 3 bases; J trimming: 5 bases; junction bases outside the gene matches: 1. Germline lookup yields CDR1 SGHTA and CDR2 FQGNSA. In DNA form, the CDR3 reads TGTGCCAGCAGCTTTCAGGGGGATCAGCCCCAGCATTTT. It encodes CASSFQGDQPQHF.

This chain connects TRBV9 to TRBJ2-1, with D perhaps TRBD1 (5 bases). V lost 5 bases and J lost 2, with 11 bases in between. The CDR3 runs 14 residues. The germline gives CDR1 SGDLS, CDR2 YYNGEE. CDR3: CASSKTDTYNEQFF. CDR3 DNA: TGTGCCAGCAGTAAGACAGACACCTACAATGAGCAGTTCTTC.

This chain joins TRBV24-1 and TRBJ2-6, with D unclear. Germline values: CDR1 KGHDR, CDR2 SFDVKD. The CDR3 totals 16 residues. V was clipped by 1 base and J by 2 bases, with 8 bases between them. The chain's CDR3 is CATSDFGNPGANVLTF. DNA of the CDR3: TGTGCCACCAGTGATTTTGGCAACCCTGGGGCCAACGTCCTGACTTTC.

V is TRBV5-1 and J is TRBJ1-6, with 7 bases matching TRBD1. Trimming at V came to 5 bases and at J to 8 bases, leaving 13 bases not matched to a gene. In germline, CDR1 is SGHRS, CDR2 YFSETQ. This CDR3 region has 16 residues. CDR3 amino acids: CASRDTGQGDYSPLHF. CDR3 sequence (DNA): TGCGCCAGCAGAGATACGGGGCAGGGGGATTATTCACCCCTCCACTTT.

The CDR3 loop reads CASSSDRIMDSPLHF. The CDR3, as DNA: TGTGCCAGCAGCTCGGACAGGATAATGGATTCACCCCTCCACTTT. The rearrangement links TRBV7-9 to TRBJ1-6, with TRBD1 identical over 7 bases. V trimming: 4 bases; J trimming: 8 bases; junction bases outside the gene matches: 8. The CDR3 totals 15 residues. CDR1 is SEHNR and CDR2 is FQNEAQ in the germline V gene (reference sequence). The complete variable domain, with remaining parts taken from reference TRBV7-9 and TRBJ1-6, reads DTGVSQNPRHKITKRGQNVTFRCDPISEHNRLYWYRQTLGQGPEFLTYFQNEAQLEKSRLLSDRFSAERPKGSFSTLEIQRTEQGDSAMYLCASSSDRIMDSPLHFGNGTRLTVT.

This sequence joins TRBV15 and TRBJ2-2, with unresolved D. CDR1 is LNHNV, CDR2 YYDKDF, per germline (reference sequence). Trimming took off 4 bases at V and 9 bases at J, with 12 bases between the two ends. The CDR3 totals 13 residues. In DNA form, the CDR3 reads TGTGCCACCAGCATCCGGGTGCAAAGGGAGCTGTTTTTT. Translation: CATSIRVQRELFF.